The source of this TCR beta chain is a study of cytomegalovirus exposure and HLA in healthy donors. Study conclusions and caveats: Listed as cytomegalovirus-associated were 150 to 200 TCR beta chains. In the roughly 120 validation repertoires, a later analysis found that first-cohort TCR clusters tended to co-occur.

Data came from immunoSEQ multiplex PCR; TCRdb stores just in-frame clones and leaves some out. The table has more than 95,000 clones, about 88% seen once. Comments on this clone: Its specificity is unknown.

Germline V gene sequence: CDR1 MDHEN, CDR2 SYDVKM. This CDR3 region has 18 residues. V dropped 6 bases and J dropped 0; count of bases not matched to a gene: 9. Sequenced material: PBMCs. The TCR comes from a woman in her late teens or twenties in good health and CMV-seronegative. The chain employs TRBV28 and TRBJ2-6; 9 nucleotides align to TRBD1. The CDR3 DNA reads TGTGCCAGCAGGGCCGTCCCGGGACAGGGCTCTGGGGCCAACGTCCTGACTTTC. Its protein product is CASRAVPGQGSGANVLTF.